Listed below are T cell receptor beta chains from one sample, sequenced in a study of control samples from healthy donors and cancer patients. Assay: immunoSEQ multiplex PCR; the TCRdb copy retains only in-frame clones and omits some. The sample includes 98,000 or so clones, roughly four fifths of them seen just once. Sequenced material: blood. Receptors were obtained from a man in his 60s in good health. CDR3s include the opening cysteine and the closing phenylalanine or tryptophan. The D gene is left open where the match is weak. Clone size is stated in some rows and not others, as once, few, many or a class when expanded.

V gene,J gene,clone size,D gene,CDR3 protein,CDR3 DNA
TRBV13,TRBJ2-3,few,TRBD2,CASRSWTSGGSGIRQYF,TGTGCCAGCAGATCTTGGACTAGCGGGGGTTCGGGGATACGGCAGTATTTT
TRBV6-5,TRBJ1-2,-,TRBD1,CASVGQDYGYTF,TGTGCCAGCGTCGGACAGGACTATGGCTACACCTTC
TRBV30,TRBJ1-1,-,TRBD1,CAWRTGTGVNTEAFF,TGTGCCTGGAGAACCGGGACAGGGGTGAACACTGAAGCTTTCTTT
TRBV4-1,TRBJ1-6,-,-,CASSRRGGSSYNSPLHF,TGCGCCAGCAGCCGGAGGGGTGGAAGCTCCTATAATTCACCCCTCCACTTT
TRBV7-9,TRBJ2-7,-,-,CASSNRAQQYF,TGTGCCAGCAGTAACAGGGCTCAGCAGTACTTC
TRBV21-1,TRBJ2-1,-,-,CASSKDKALRGASWNEQFF,TGTGCCAGCAGCAAAGATAAGGCTTTGAGGGGGGCGTCGTGGAATGAGCAGTTCTTC
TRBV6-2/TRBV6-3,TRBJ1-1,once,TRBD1,CASSYKGQGATDTEAFF,TGTGCCAGCAGTTATAAGGGACAGGGGGCGACAGACACTGAAGCTTTCTTT
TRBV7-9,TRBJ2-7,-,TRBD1,CASSLLGTGDYEQYF,TGTGCCAGCAGCCTTCTTGGGACAGGCGACTACGAGCAGTACTTC
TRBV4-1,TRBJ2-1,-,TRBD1,CASSSTGGTNEQFF,TGCGCCAGCAGCTCGACAGGGGGCACGAATGAGCAGTTCTTC
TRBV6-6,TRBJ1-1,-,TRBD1,CASSVRDRPYPSEAFF,TGTGCCAGCAGTGTCCGGGACAGGCCCTACCCTTCTGAAGCTTTCTTT
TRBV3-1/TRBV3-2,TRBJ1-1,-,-,CASSHIDAEAFF,TGTGCCAGCAGCCATATAGACGCCGAAGCTTTCTTT
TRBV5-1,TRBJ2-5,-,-,CASSLQETQYF,TGCGCCAGCAGCTTACAAGAGACCCAGTACTTC
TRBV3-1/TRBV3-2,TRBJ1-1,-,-,CASSPGRDEAFF,TGTGCCAGCAGCCCAGGACGGGATGAAGCTTTCTTT
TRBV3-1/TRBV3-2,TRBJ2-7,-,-,CASSRPDGGYVNF,TGTGCCAGCAGCCGACCGGACGGGGGCTATGTGAACTTC
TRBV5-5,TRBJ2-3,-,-,CASSLGDFSTDTQYF,TGTGCCAGCAGCTTGGGGGACTTTAGTACAGATACGCAGTATTTT
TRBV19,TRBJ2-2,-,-,CASSIMGAAGELFF,TGTGCCAGTAGTATTATGGGGGCGGCCGGGGAGCTGTTTTTT
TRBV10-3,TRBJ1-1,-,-,CAIRPTQAAEAFF,TGTGCCATCAGGCCCACGCAGGCGGCTGAAGCTTTCTTT
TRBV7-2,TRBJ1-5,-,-,CASNTGGNQPQHF,TGTGCCAGTAACACTGGGGGCAATCAGCCCCAGCATTTT
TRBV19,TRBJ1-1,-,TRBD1,CASSVTGGQGAFF,TGTGCCAGTAGTGTAACAGGGGGCCAAGGGGCTTTCTTT
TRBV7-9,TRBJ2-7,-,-,CASSLSMGFYEQYF,TGTGCCAGCAGCTTATCGATGGGCTTTTACGAGCAGTACTTC
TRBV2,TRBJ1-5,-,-,CASRDGNSNQPQHF,TGTGCCAGCCGGGACGGCAATAGCAATCAGCCCCAGCATTTT
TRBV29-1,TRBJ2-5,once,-,CSVGDGPETQYF,TGCAGCGTTGGGGACGGTCCCGAGACCCAGTACTTC
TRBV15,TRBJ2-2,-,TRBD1,CATSRDIDQQGAPGELFF,TGTGCCACCAGCAGAGATATAGATCAACAGGGGGCCCCCGGGGAGCTGTTTTTT
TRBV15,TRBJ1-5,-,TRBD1,CATSSLRTGNQPQHF,TGTGCCACCAGCAGCCTCAGGACAGGGAATCAGCCCCAGCATTTT
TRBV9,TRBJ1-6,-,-,CASSVETGGIGPLHF,TGTGCCAGCAGCGTAGAGACAGGCGGAATTGGACCCCTCCACTTT
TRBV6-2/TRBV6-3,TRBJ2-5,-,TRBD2,CASSRGGTSGRGQETQYF,TGTGCCAGCAGTCGTGGGGGGACTAGCGGGAGGGGTCAAGAGACCCAGTACTTC
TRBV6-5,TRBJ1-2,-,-,CASSSSPWQDYGYTF,TGTGCCAGCAGTTCTTCTCCCTGGCAGGACTATGGCTACACCTTC
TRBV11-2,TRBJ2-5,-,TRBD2,CASSLGRSGGFTMETQYF,TGTGCCAGCAGCTTAGGCCGTAGCGGGGGGTTTACGATGGAGACCCAGTACTTC
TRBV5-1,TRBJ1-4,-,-,CASSQHRITNEKLFF,TGCGCCAGCAGCCAACACAGGATCACTAATGAAAAACTGTTTTTT
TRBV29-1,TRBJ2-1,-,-,CSVDFLVGSKPYNEQFF,TGCAGCGTTGATTTCCTGGTCGGGAGTAAACCCTACAATGAGCAGTTCTTC
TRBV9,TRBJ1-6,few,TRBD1,CASSVGDSYISPLHF,TGTGCCAGCAGCGTAGGGGACAGCTATATTTCACCCCTCCACTTT
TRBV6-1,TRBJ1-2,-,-,CASSEGLKGGYTF,TGTGCCAGCAGTGAAGGTCTTAAGGGAGGCTACACCTTC
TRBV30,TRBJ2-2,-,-,CAWSIDKSGGELFF,TGTGCCTGGAGCATCGACAAAAGTGGCGGGGAGCTGTTTTTT
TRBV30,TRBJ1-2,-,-,CAWSVPAGEVHGYTF,TGTGCCTGGAGTGTACCGGCAGGGGAAGTCCATGGCTACACCTTC
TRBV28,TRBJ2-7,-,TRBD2,CASSSLPSGSRTYEQYF,TGTGCCAGCAGTTCCCTCCCTAGCGGGAGTAGGACCTACGAGCAGTACTTC
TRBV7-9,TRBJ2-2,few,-,CASSLVVGMNTGELFF,TGTGCCAGCAGCTTAGTAGTAGGGATGAACACCGGGGAGCTGTTTTTT
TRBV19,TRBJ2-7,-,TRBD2,CASMASGRLEQYF,TGTGCCAGTATGGCTAGCGGGAGGCTCGAGCAGTACTTC